Given below is one T cell receptor beta chain in context. Antigen unknown. The data stem from a study of CD8+CD57+ T cells in acquired aplastic anemia. Across the study: Sorted CD4+ and CD8+ cells gave a mean 3.2 ug DNA, range roughly 0.18 to 27.4 ug.

Those patients picked for sequencing had displayed CD8+CD57+ cell expansion on flow cytometry. Patient blood was sampled before any therapy had been received. CDR3 length equals 14 residues. The V gene lost 5 bases and the J gene lost 9 bases, with 19 bases spanning the gap. Germline V gene sequence: CDR1 SGHVS, CDR2 FNYEAQ. Study-level points and caveats: With respect to CD8+ Simpson's diversity, patients and controls did not differ significantly. Patients and controls shared 25 to 35 CD8+ CDR3 sequences, highly expressed in patients.

Profiles of TCR beta VDJ and CDR3 were generated from a genomic DNA template. TCRdb ran MiXCR on the reads and lists one entry per CDR3 protein. The sample lists hundreds of thousands of distinct CDR3 sequences, approximately 86% occurring once. The source is a human donor with aplastic anemia. The sample comprised sorted CD4+, CD8+, or CD8+CD57+ T cells (not recorded which) from PBMCs. This sequence joins TRBV7-6 and TRBJ2-5, with unresolved D. CDR3 loop: CASSKRSGHEAQYF. CDR3 coding DNA: TGTGCCAGCAGCAAACGGTCCGGCCACGAGGCCCAGTACTTC.